One TCR beta chain is described in this entry. This entry belongs to a study of blood T cell repertoires in COVID-19. Clones were sequenced by immunoSEQ multiplex PCR, and TCRdb holds only the in-frame ones, with some missing. The sample contains 300,000 to 350,000 clones, 85% to 90% of which appear only once. The sequencing input was peripheral blood. The sequence was collected from a woman aged 45-65 years with COVID-19, enrolled during active disease.

The CDR3 reads CSVVTGANYGYTF. Written as DNA, the CDR3 is TGCAGCGTGGTGACAGGAGCTAACTATGGCTACACCTTC. The V call is TRBV29-1, the J call TRBJ1-2, with D possibly TRBD1 on 6 matching bases. The CDR3 runs to 13 residues. V lost 6 bases and J 0 bases, leaving 11 bases between the germline ends. Germline CDR1 is SQVTM and CDR2 is ANQGSEA. Looking up the rest from reference TRBV29-1 and TRBJ1-2 gives the full variable domain: SAVISQKPSRDICQRGTSLTIQCQVDSQVTMMFWYRQQPGQSLTLIATANQGSEATYESGFVIDKFPISRPNLTFSTLTVSNMSPEDSSIYLCSVVTGANYGYTFGSGTRLTVV.